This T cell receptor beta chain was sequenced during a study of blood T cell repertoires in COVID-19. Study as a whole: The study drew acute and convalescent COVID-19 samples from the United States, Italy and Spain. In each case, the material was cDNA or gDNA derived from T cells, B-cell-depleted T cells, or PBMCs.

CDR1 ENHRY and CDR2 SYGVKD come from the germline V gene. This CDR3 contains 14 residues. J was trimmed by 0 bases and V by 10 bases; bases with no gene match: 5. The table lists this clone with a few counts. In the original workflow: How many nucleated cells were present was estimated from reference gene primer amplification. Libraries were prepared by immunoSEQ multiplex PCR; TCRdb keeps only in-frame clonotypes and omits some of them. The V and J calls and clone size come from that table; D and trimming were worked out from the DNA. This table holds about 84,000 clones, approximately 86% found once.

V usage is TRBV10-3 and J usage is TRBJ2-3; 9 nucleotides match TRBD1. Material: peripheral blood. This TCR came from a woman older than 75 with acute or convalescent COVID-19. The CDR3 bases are TGTGCCACACAGGGGGCGCTGAGCACAGATACGCAGTATTTT. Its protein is CATQGALSTDTQYF.